The 18 T cell receptor beta chains reported below all come from one sample, sequenced in a study of cytomegalovirus exposure and HLA in healthy donors. Profiling relied on immunoSEQ multiplex PCR, and the TCRdb table lists in-frame clones only, not all of them. This sample carries some 79,000 clones, 94% of them seen once, and the ten largest clones take 3.2%. Sequencing input: PBMCs. These receptors originate from a woman younger than 30 in good health and CMV-seropositive.

The J gene is TRBJ1-1, the V gene TRBV18; 7 bases agree with TRBD1. CDR1 and CDR2 (germline): KGHSH, LQKENI. This CDR3 has 14 amino acids. Trimming cost V 6 bases and J 5 bases; bases outside gene matches: 9. The CDR3 nucleotides read TGTGCCAGCTCCTACCAGGGCAGGGGGACTGAAGCTTTCTTT. This sequence encodes CASSYQGRGTEAFF.

This clone was observed a single time. The chain carries TRBV28 and TRBJ1-5; TRBD1 matches 9 bases. The CDR3 has 13 residues. After removal of 5 bases from V and 7 bases from J, the junction contained 3 bases not matched to a gene. Germline V CDR1 and CDR2: MDHEN, SYDVKM. This CDR3 reads CASSRDRAQPQHF. CDR3 bases: TGTGCCAGCAGTAGGGACAGGGCGCAGCCCCAGCATTTT.

This chain links TRBV10-3 with TRBJ2-7; 9 bases line up with TRBD2. This CDR3 is 13 amino acids long. The germline gives CDR1 ENHRY, CDR2 SYGVKD. Trimming took 9 bases from V and 3 from J; bases not matched to a gene: 6. The CDR3 reads CAIRTSVDYEQYF. For the CDR3, the DNA is TGTGCCATAAGGACTAGCGTGGACTACGAGCAGTACTTC.

The chain has TRBV6-1 and TRBJ1-2; D is undetermined. Germline V gives CDR1 MNHNS, CDR2 SASEGT. The CDR3 loop spans 13 amino acids. V shed 6 bases and J shed 2 bases, with 10 bases lying between them. CDR3 coding DNA: TGTGCCAGCAGGGCTGACATCAACTATGGCTACACCTTC. Amino acid sequence: CASRADINYGYTF.

This clone was seen just once. The chain couples TRBV25-1 to TRBJ1-4; TRBD1 matches at 7 bases. This CDR3 has 13 residues. The germline V gene has CDR1 MGHDK and CDR2 SYGVNS. The J segment lost 7 bases and the V segment lost 7 bases, leaving 6 bases of the junction unmatched. DNA for the CDR3: TGTGCCAGCAAAGGGGGCGCGGGTGAAAAACTGTTTTTT. Its protein product is CASKGGAGEKLFF.

The rearrangement joins TRBV13 to TRBJ1-2, with TRBD1 identical over 10 bases. Trimming took 5 bases from V and 0 from J; bases not matched to a gene: 18. Germline CDR1 and CDR2: PRHDT and FYEKMQ (reference sequence). The CDR3 is made up of 20 amino acids. The CDR3 protein is CASSQKNPGTGVSTNYGYTF. The CDR3 bases are TGTGCCAGCAGCCAAAAAAATCCCGGGACAGGGGTTTCTACTAACTATGGCTACACCTTC.

The V gene is TRBV4-1, the J gene TRBJ2-3; TRBD1 matches at 9 bases. Looked up from germline, CDR1 is MGHRA and CDR2 is YSYEKL. The V gene end was trimmed by 4 bases and the J gene end by 0 bases; junction bases not matched to a gene: 5. The CDR3 totals 16 residues. In DNA form, the CDR3 reads TGCGCCAGCAGCCCTGTCGGGACAGGGAGCACAGATACGCAGTATTTT. It yields the protein CASSPVGTGSTDTQYF.

In this sample, this clone turned up once. The chain combines TRBV7-2 with TRBJ2-7; no reliable D call. This CDR3 has 12 amino acids. Per the germline V gene, CDR1 is SGHTA and CDR2 is FQGNSA. Trimming removed 2 bases at V and 6 bases at J, with 8 bases between. The CDR3 nucleotides are TGTGCCAGCAGCTTATATTCCGGCGAGCAGTACTTC. It translates to CASSLYSGEQYF.

The chain couples TRBV19 to TRBJ1-6, with 9 bases fitting TRBD1. Germline CDR1 and CDR2: LNHDA and SQIVND (reference sequence). The trim removed 5 bases at V and 0 bases at J, leaving 5 bases unmatched. The CDR3 loop spans 17 amino acids. The CDR3 DNA is TGTGCCAGTAGTCCGGGACAGGGTCGCTCCTATAATTCACCCCTCCACTTT. It specifies CASSPGQGRSYNSPLHF.

The CDR3: CASTTQGIETQYF. CDR3 sequence (DNA): TGTGCCAGCACGACACAGGGGATAGAGACCCAGTACTTC. This chain uses TRBV5-5 with TRBJ2-5, with 7 positions matching TRBD1. This CDR3 contains 13 residues. V lost 6 bases to trimming and J lost 4 bases; unmatched junction nucleotides: 6. The germline gives CDR1 SGHKS, CDR2 YYEKEE (reference sequence).

The table lists this clone with a count of one. The CDR3 protein is CASSGPTLELFF. In DNA, the CDR3 is TGTGCCAGCAGCGGCCCTACCTTGGAGCTGTTTTTT. The chain is built from TRBV9 and TRBJ2-2; D gene ambiguous. This CDR3 is built from 12 residues. Germline lookup yields CDR1 SGDLS and CDR2 YYNGEE. V lost 3 bases to trimming and J lost 10 bases, with 10 bases between them.

This clone was seen only once. J is TRBJ2-4 and V is TRBV10-1; 10 nucleotides align to TRBD2. Germline V lookup: CDR1 WNHNN, CDR2 SYGVQD (reference sequence). The ends lost 3 bases at V and 3 bases at J; junction bases unmatched: 8. CDR3 length: 17 amino acids. This chain's CDR3 is CASSETAGGPGKNIQYF. The CDR3 nucleotides are TGCGCCAGCAGTGAAACAGCGGGGGGGCCAGGCAAAAACATTCAGTACTTC.

This clone was detected only a few times. The chain joins TRBV5-1 to TRBJ2-7; 11 nucleotides line up with TRBD2. CDR3 size: 16 residues. In germline, CDR1 is SGHRS, CDR2 YFSETQ. V lost 1 base and J lost 1; bases outside the gene matches: 4. CDR3 sequence: CASSLFLAGGSYEQYF. CDR3 coding DNA: TGCGCCAGCAGCTTGTTCCTAGCGGGAGGTTCCTACGAGCAGTACTTC.

The chain employs TRBV6-5 and TRBJ2-3; TRBD1 might be the D (6 bases). This CDR3 contains 12 residues. Germline V gene data show CDR1 as MNHEY and CDR2 as SVGAGI. V lost 4 bases and J lost 4, with 6 bases in between. Written as DNA, the CDR3 is TGTGCCAGCAGTTGGGGGCCAGATACGCAGTATTTT. It is translated as CASSWGPDTQYF.

The chain employs TRBV15 and TRBJ2-7; tentatively, D is TRBD2 (6 bases). Germline CDR1 and CDR2: LNHNV and YYDKDF (reference sequence). V lost 0 bases, J lost 0 bases, and 9 bases lay in between. CDR3 length: 15 residues. The CDR3 nucleotides read TGTGCCACCAGCAGAGAGGGGGGAAGCTCCTACGAGCAGTACTTC. Its translation: CATSREGGSSYEQYF.

The CDR3 DNA follows: TGTGCCAGCAGCCCCGCCCCACCAGCGAACACCGGGGAGCTGTTTTTT. It codes for CASSPAPPANTGELFF. The chain recombines TRBV7-3 with TRBJ2-2; D gene ambiguous. V lost 5 bases and J 0 bases, leaving 13 bases between the germline ends. This CDR3 is built from 16 residues. The germline V gene encodes CDR1 SGHTA and CDR2 FQGTGA. Together with reference TRBV7-3 and TRBJ2-2, the CDR3 gives the full variable domain: GAGVSQTPSNKVTEKGKYVELRCDPISGHTALYWYRQSLGQGPEFLIYFQGTGAADDSGLPNDRFFAVRPEGSVSTLKIQRTERGDSAVYLCASSPAPPANTGELFFGEGSRLTVL.

This clone occurred once. The rearrangement links TRBV11-2 to TRBJ2-7; the match to TRBD2 covers 12 bases. Losses at the gene ends were 9 bases for V and 6 bases for J; bases not matched to a gene: 15. This CDR3 is 16 amino acids long. Germline lookup yields CDR1 SGHAT and CDR2 FQNNGV. The CDR3 here is CASSLAGGQWTSEQYF. The CDR3 bases are TGTGCCAGTTCTCTAGCGGGGGGGCAATGGACGAGCGAGCAGTACTTC.

The J gene is TRBJ1-1, the V gene TRBV6-6; 10 bases are a match to TRBD1. In germline, CDR1 is MNHNY, CDR2 SVGAGI (reference sequence). Germline trimming cut 5 bases from V and 11 bases from J; bases unmatched to any gene: 14. The CDR3 loop spans 15 amino acids. The CDR3 bases are TGTGCCAGCAGTGTGACCGGGACAGGGGAAATCTTGGCTTTCTTT. Amino acid sequence: CASSVTGTGEILAFF.